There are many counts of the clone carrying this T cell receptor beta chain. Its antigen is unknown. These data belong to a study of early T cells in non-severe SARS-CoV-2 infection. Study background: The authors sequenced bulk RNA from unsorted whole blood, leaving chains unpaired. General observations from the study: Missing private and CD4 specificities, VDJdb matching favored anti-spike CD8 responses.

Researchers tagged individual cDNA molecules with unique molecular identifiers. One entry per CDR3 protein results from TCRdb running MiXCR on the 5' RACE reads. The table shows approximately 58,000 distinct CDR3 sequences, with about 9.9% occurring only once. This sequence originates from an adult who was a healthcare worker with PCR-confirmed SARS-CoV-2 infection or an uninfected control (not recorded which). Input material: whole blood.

The DNA for the CDR3 is TGTGCCAGCAGCCAAGATTGGTCTAGCGGGAGTTCCGGGGAGCTGTTTTTT. Encoded protein: CASSQDWSSGSSGELFF. This chain uses TRBV4-2 with TRBJ2-2, with 10 bases identical to TRBD2. This CDR3 has 17 residues. The ends lost 0 bases at V and 6 bases at J; junction bases unmatched: 7. Looked up from germline, CDR1 is LGHNA and CDR2 is YNFKEQ.